The source of this T cell receptor beta chain is a study of a mutant IDH1 vaccine in newly diagnosed glioma. Study summary: The earlier regimen, radiotherapy, temozolomide, or both, was most often both.

General study findings and limits: Vaccine-induced responses were seen in approximately 93% of patients, spanning several MHC alleles.

The table came from immunoSEQ multiplex PCR; TCRdb's copy has only in-frame clones and leaves some out. The data contain about 88,000 clones, 82% of them seen just once; the ten biggest clones take up roughly 5.3%. The V gene's germline CDR1 is MNHNS and CDR2 SASEGT. V lost 5 bases, J lost 8 bases, and 3 bases stayed unmatched. This CDR3 has 12 amino acids. Time point meaning: baseline, week 1 (first vaccination visit). Specified treatment: pre-vaccination baseline after standard-of-care therapy. New WHO grade 3 or 4 astrocytomas that were IDH1-mutant and ATRX-lost had been found in donors. For this clone: Its matching antigen is unknown.

The clonotype originates from a man in his forties with glioma. Some clones in this sample may be carry-over from other donors' samples. The chain employs TRBV6-1 and TRBJ1-2; TRBD1 aligns across 9 bases. Sequences were derived from PBMCs, sampled from a glioma patient treated with radiotherapy, temozolomide or both. The CDR3 here is CASSTGGAGYTF. The CDR3 region has the DNA TGTGCCAGCAGTACAGGGGGCGCGGGCTACACCTTC.